This T cell receptor beta chain originates from a study of CD8 T cells in Susac syndrome. Trimming left V 0 bases short and J 5 bases short, with 13 bases between. Germline-derived CDR1 and CDR2 are DFQATT and SNEGSKA (reference sequence). The CDR3 runs to 14 residues. Random hexamers were used to reverse transcribe the RNA input (about 0.45 to 1 ug). Amplification of TCR beta CDR3 by immunoSEQ multiplex PCR spanned 54 Vbeta and 13 Jbeta. From the immunoSEQ multiplex PCR reads, TCRdb called clonotypes with MiXCR, one entry per CDR3 protein. The sample lists more than 150,000 distinct CDR3 sequences, approximately 94% occurring once.

The TCR comes from a human donor with Susac syndrome. Sequenced sample: CD4+ T cells from PBMCs. The V and J genes are TRBV20-1 and TRBJ1-2; D remains ambiguous. CDR3 sequence reads: CSARDPGRIYGYTF. The DNA for the CDR3 is TGCAGTGCTAGAGACCCCGGACGGATATATGGCTACACCTTC.